This T cell receptor beta chain was captured in a study of regulatory T cells in long-lasting Graves disease. General study results and limits: Sharing of public clonotypes was greater in persistent patients (more than 2,500) than in new patients (almost 1,000).

V was shortened by 0 bases and J by 7 bases, with 13 bases between the two germline ends. Germline lookup yields CDR1 SGHRS and CDR2 YFSETQ. The CDR3 sequence is 14 residues long. Turning to this clonotype: Its antigen is currently unknown.

The time point here: newly diagnosed GD, antithyroid drugs for less than 3 months. PBMC RNA served as the TCR library source. For TCR beta, libraries came from iRepertoire HTBI primers and Arm-PCR of CDR3 regions. TCRdb ran MiXCR on the multiplex PCR reads and lists one entry per CDR3 protein. The sample holds hundreds of thousands of distinct CDR3 sequences, roughly 15% seen once. Another study also made use of these data, one on T cells in Graves' hyperthyroidism and ophthalmopathy.

The chain combines TRBV5-1 with TRBJ1-1; no clear D. Here the sequenced sample was peripheral blood mononuclear cells (PBMCs), taken at new diagnosis, from a patient treated with antithyroid drugs. The TCR comes from a woman aged 25-40 years with Graves disease. CDR3 region: CASSLGQTKGEAFF. The CDR3 region has the DNA TGCGCCAGCAGCTTGGGTCAGACCAAGGGTGAAGCTTTCTTT.